The following is a TCR beta chain sequence with its context. Its antigen remains unidentified. Germline V gene data show CDR1 as SGHAT and CDR2 as FQNNGV. The V and J ends lost 5 bases and 3 bases respectively, with 10 bases between them. The CDR3 has 13 residues. Preparation of TCR beta libraries was done by quantitative 5'-RACE with molecular barcodes. TCRdb itself ran the 5' RACE reads through MiXCR, one entry per CDR3 protein. The table has under 130,000 distinct CDR3 sequences, around 24% seen once; the top ten hold about 12%. The data originate from a study of CD8 T cells in ankylosing spondylitis. Study-wide points: In the blood and synovial fluid of reactive arthritis, some motif variants had been previously reported. Blood from ankylosing spondylitis patients appeared to carry a characteristic roughly eight-variant TCR beta motif. Clones linked to the disease showed a CD8+ phenotype. They occurred at relatively low frequencies in peripheral blood.

The source material was synovial fluid, either unsorted or a sorted T cell fraction (not recorded which). The V call is TRBV11-2, the J call TRBJ1-1; D remains unclear. This TCR was sampled from a male donor with ankylosing spondylitis. CDR3 in DNA: TGTGCCAGCAGCGAGACCGATTACACTGAAGCTTTCTTT. Protein: CASSETDYTEAFF.